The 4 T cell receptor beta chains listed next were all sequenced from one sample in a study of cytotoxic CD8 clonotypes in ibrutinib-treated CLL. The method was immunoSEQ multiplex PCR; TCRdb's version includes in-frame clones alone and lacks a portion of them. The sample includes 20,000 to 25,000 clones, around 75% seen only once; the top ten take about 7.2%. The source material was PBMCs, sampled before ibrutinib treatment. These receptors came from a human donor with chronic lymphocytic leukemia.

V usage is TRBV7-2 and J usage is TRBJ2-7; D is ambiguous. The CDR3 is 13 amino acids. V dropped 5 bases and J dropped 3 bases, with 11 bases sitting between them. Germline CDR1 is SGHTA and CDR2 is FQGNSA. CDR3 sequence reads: CASSPYGGYEQYF. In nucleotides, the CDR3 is TGTGCCAGCAGCCCCTACGGCGGCTACGAGCAGTACTTC. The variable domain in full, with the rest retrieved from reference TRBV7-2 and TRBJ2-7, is GAGVSQSPSNKVTEKGKDVELRCDPISGHTALYWYRQSLGQGLEFLIYFQGNSAPDKSGLPSDRFSAERTGGSVSTLTIQRTQQEDSAVYLCASSPYGGYEQYFGPGTRLTVT.

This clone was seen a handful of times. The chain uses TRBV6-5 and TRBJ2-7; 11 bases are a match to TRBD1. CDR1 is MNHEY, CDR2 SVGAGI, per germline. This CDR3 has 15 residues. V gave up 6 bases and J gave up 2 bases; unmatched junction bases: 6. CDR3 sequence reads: CASRDPGQGAYEQYF. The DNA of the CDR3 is TGTGCCAGCAGGGATCCGGGACAGGGGGCCTACGAGCAGTACTTC.

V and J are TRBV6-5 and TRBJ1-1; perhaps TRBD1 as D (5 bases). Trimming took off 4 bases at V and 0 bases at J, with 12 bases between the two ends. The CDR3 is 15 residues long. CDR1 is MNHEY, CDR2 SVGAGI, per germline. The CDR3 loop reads CASSLGEGMNTEAFF. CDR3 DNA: TGTGCCAGCAGTTTGGGGGAGGGGATGAACACTGAAGCTTTCTTT.

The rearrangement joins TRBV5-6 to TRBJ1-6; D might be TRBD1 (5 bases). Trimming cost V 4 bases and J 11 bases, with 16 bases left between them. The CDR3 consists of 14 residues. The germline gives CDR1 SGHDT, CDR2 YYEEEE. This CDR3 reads CASSTGTRGAPLHF. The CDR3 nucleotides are TGTGCCAGCAGCACCGGGACGAGAGGAGCACCCCTCCACTTT.